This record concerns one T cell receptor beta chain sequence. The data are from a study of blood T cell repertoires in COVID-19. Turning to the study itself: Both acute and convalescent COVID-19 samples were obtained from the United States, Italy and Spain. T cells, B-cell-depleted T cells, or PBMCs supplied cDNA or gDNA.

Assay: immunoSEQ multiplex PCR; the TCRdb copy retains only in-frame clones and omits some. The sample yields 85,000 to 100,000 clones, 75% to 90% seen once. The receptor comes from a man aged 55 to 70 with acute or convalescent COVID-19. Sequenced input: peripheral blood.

CDR3 protein: CASSIVAGGTGELFF. The CDR3 nucleotides read TGTGCCAGTAGTATAGTTGCGGGAGGGACCGGGGAGCTGTTTTTT. This rearrangement joins TRBV19 to TRBJ2-2, with 9 nucleotides matching TRBD2. Germline trimming cut 1 base from V and 5 bases from J; bases unmatched to any gene: 2. The CDR3 length is 15 residues. Germline lookup yields CDR1 LNHDA and CDR2 SQIVND (reference sequence).